This T cell receptor (beta chain) was found in a study of shared clonotypes between healthy human individuals. The study, taken as a whole, reports: There were few donors, and this limited the genetic and exposure-history diversity represented. Sequencing depth was expected to affect clonotype sharing among donors.

Every contributor of samples was a Caucasian grown-up residing in Nashville, Tennessee. The data were produced by immunoSEQ multiplex PCR, yet TCRdb's version contains in-frame clones alone and is incomplete. The data hold 1,400,000 or so clones, with approximately 98.5% observed a single time. V dropped 6 bases and J dropped 1; count of bases not matched to a gene: 2. CDR1 ENHRY and CDR2 SYGVKD come from the germline V gene. This CDR3 is built from 14 residues. Concerning this clone itself: Antigen: not known.

Sequenced input: naive CD4+ T cells sorted from blood. Specified subset: CD45RA+ positively selected. The rearrangement links TRBV10-3 to TRBJ2-7; TRBD2 aligns across 11 bases. The receptor's source is a man younger than 40 in good health. The CDR3 coding sequence is TGTGCCATCAGCCGACTAGCGGGGTCCTACGAGCAGTACTTC. Protein sequence: CAISRLAGSYEQYF.